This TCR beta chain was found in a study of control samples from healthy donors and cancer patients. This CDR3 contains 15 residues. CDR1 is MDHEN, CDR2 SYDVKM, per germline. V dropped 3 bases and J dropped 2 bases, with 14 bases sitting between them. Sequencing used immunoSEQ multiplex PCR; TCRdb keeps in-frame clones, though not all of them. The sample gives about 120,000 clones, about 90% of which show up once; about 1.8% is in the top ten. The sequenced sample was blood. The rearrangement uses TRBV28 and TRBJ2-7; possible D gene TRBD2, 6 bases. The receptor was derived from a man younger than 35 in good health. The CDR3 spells CASSLVGTSTYEQYF. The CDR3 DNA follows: TGTGCCAGCAGTTTGGTTGGGACTTCTACCTACGAGCAGTACTTC.